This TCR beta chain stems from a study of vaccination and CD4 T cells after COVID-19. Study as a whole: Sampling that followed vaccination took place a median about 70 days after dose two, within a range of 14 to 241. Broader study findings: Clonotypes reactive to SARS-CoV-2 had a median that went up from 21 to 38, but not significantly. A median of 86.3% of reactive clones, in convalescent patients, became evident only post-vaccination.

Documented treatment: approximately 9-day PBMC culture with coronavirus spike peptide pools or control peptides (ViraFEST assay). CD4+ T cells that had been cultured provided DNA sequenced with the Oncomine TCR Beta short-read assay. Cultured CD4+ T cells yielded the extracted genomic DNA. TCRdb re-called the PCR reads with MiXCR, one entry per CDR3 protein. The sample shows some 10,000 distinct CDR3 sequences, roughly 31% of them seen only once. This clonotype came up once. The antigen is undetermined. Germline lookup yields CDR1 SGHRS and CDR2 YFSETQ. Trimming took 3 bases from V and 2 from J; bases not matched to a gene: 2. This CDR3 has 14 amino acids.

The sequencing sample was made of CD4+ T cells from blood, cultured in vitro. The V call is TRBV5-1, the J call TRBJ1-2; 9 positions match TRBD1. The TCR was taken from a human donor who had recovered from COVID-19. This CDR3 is CASSSGTGNYGYTF. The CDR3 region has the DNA TGCGCCAGCAGCTCCGGGACAGGGAACTATGGCTACACCTTC. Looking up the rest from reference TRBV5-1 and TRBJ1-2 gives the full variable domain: KAGVTQTPRYLIKTRGQQVTLSCSPISGHRSVSWYQQTPGQGLQFLFEYFSETQRNKGNFPGRFSGRQFSNSRSEMNVSTLELGDSALYLCASSSGTGNYGYTFGSGTRLTVV.